The 24 T cell receptor beta chains below all came from one sample that was sequenced in a study of cytomegalovirus exposure and HLA in healthy donors. Primers: 60 Vbeta forward and 13 Jbeta reverse. Data came from immunoSEQ multiplex PCR; TCRdb stores just in-frame clones and leaves some out. The sample lists 150,000 to 200,000 clones; more than 65% were seen once. The sample comprised PBMCs. The receptor set was obtained from a man between 18 and 29 years old in good health and CMV-seropositive.

This clone was counted between two and nine times. This chain links TRBV5-1 with TRBJ2-7; maybe TRBD1 (6 bases). CDR1 is SGHRS, CDR2 YFSETQ, per germline. The CDR3 is 12 amino acids. With 2 bases removed from V and 4 bases from J, the gap between germline ends came to 7 bases. CDR3: CASSFDRYEQYF. In DNA, the CDR3 is TGCGCCAGCAGCTTCGACAGGTACGAGCAGTACTTC. The full variable domain, rest sourced from reference TRBV5-1 and TRBJ2-7, is KAGVTQTPRYLIKTRGQQVTLSCSPISGHRSVSWYQQTPGQGLQFLFEYFSETQRNKGNFPGRFSGRQFSNSRSEMNVSTLELGDSALYLCASSFDRYEQYFGPGTRLTVT.

This chain connects TRBV18 to TRBJ1-1; 9 positions match TRBD1. This CDR3 comprises 14 residues. V was pared by 4 bases and J by 2 bases, with 2 bases of the junction left unmatched. Germline V lookup: CDR1 KGHSH, CDR2 LQKENI. The CDR3 loop is CASSRGQGNTEAFF. As DNA, the CDR3 is TGTGCCAGCTCACGGGGACAGGGCAACACTGAAGCTTTCTTT.

The gene calls are TRBV5-6 and TRBJ2-3; D might be TRBD1 (7 bases). This CDR3 has 13 residues. In germline, CDR1 is SGHDT, CDR2 YYEEEE. V gave up 4 bases and J gave up 4 bases, with 10 bases separating them. The CDR3 loop reads CASSQGEADTQYF. The DNA for the CDR3 is TGTGCCAGCAGCCAGGGGGAGGCAGATACGCAGTATTTT.

Details on this clone: The same CDR3 is also encoded by other DNA sequences in this sample. The chain uses TRBV7-2 and TRBJ1-1; D gene unclear. In germline, CDR1 is SGHTA, CDR2 FQGNSA. The CDR3 extends over 13 amino acids. The V end lost 0 bases, the J end lost 5 bases, and 7 bases lay between the germline ends. The CDR3 sequence is CASSLARGTEAFF. CDR3 bases: TGTGCCAGCAGCTTAGCGCGAGGAACTGAAGCTTTCTTT.

The chain recombines TRBV5-1 with TRBJ2-7; D unresolved. The CDR3 loop spans 13 amino acids. Trimming took 5 bases from V and 3 from J, leaving 12 bases between them. Looked up from germline, CDR1 is SGHRS and CDR2 is YFSETQ. In DNA form, the CDR3 reads TGCGCCAGCAGTAAGCAGGTAGGCTACGAGCAGTACTTC. Its protein product is CASSKQVGYEQYF.

The gene calls are TRBV23-1 and TRBJ2-7; tentative D call: TRBD2 (5 bases). TRBV23-1 falls under the ORF class, with uncertain function. V was trimmed by 11 bases and J by 4 bases, leaving 18 bases between them. The CDR3 runs 13 residues. Here the CDR3 DNA reads TGCGCCGATGGGGAGCGGACGATATACGAGCAGTACTTC. Residues: CADGERTIYEQYF.

This chain joins TRBV10-3 and TRBJ1-1, with D possibly matching TRBD1 (6 bases). Germline CDR1 ENHRY, CDR2 SYGVKD. This CDR3 has 11 amino acids. The CDR3 sequence: CATGRDTEAFF. CDR3 DNA: TGTGCTACAGGGAGAGACACTGAAGCTTTCTTT.

The V call is TRBV7-2, the J call TRBJ2-7; the D gene is possibly TRBD1 (6 bases). Germline CDR1 SGHTA, CDR2 FQGNSA. Trimming stripped 5 bases from V and 2 bases from J, with 13 bases between. The CDR3 consists of 14 residues. CDR3 amino acids: CASSPQGRAYEQYF. The CDR3 coding sequence is TGTGCCAGCAGCCCCCAGGGGAGAGCCTACGAGCAGTACTTC.

The chain combines TRBV7-9 with TRBJ2-4; 9 nucleotides match TRBD2. After removal of 1 base from V and 3 bases from J, the junction contained 13 bases not matched to a gene. The length of the CDR3 is 19 residues. From germline, CDR1 is SEHNR and CDR2 FQNEAQ (reference sequence). The CDR3: CASSLGVGREGRGKNIQYF. In DNA form, the CDR3 reads TGTGCCAGCAGCTTAGGCGTCGGGCGGGAGGGCCGCGGCAAAAACATTCAGTACTTC.

This clone was detected once. The chain carries TRBV19 and TRBJ2-7, with a tentative D call TRBD1 (6 bases). V gave up 4 bases and J gave up 2 bases, with 24 bases separating them. In germline, CDR1 is LNHDA, CDR2 SQIVND (reference sequence). The CDR3 sequence is 18 residues long. The CDR3 is CASSTTAGFGQQTYEQYF. Here the CDR3 DNA reads TGTGCCAGTAGTACAACTGCCGGGTTTGGACAGCAGACCTACGAGCAGTACTTC.

This clone was seen only a few times. The J gene is TRBJ2-2, the V gene TRBV7-9; 7 bases align to TRBD2. Germline V lookup: CDR1 SEHNR, CDR2 FQNEAQ (reference sequence). The CDR3 is made up of 16 amino acids. J lost 2 bases, V lost 1 base, and 4 bases had no gene match. Here the CDR3 DNA reads TGTGCCAGCAGCTTAGTGGGACTATCAAACACCGGGGAGCTGTTTTTT. Translated, it gives CASSLVGLSNTGELFF.

This chain uses TRBV5-1 with TRBJ1-1, with D possibly matching TRBD1 (5 bases). Germline CDR1 and CDR2: SGHRS and YFSETQ. The CDR3 sequence is 15 residues long. V lost 1 base, J lost 0 bases, and 10 bases lay in between. CDR3 bases: TGCGCCAGCAGCTTGTATGACAGATTGAACACTGAAGCTTTCTTT. This sequence encodes CASSLYDRLNTEAFF.

V gene TRBV7-9 combines with J gene TRBJ2-2; the D gene is possibly TRBD2 (6 bases). CDR3 size: 16 residues. Per the germline V gene, CDR1 is SEHNR and CDR2 is FQNEAQ (reference sequence). The V and J ends lost 3 bases and 1 base respectively, with 12 bases between them. The CDR3 nucleotides are TGTGCCAGCAGCTTCTTTAACGGGAGGAACACCGGGGAGCTGTTTTTT. It encodes CASSFFNGRNTGELFF.

The chain links TRBV28 to TRBJ1-3, with D hard to call. The germline V gene has CDR1 MDHEN and CDR2 SYDVKM. CDR3 length: 16 residues. Trimming cost V 5 bases and J 0 bases, with 14 bases left between them. The CDR3 nucleotides are TGTGCCAGCAGTCAACCTCGACTGCTCTCTGGAAACACCATATATTTT. This codes for CASSQPRLLSGNTIYF.

The chain employs TRBV9 and TRBJ2-3; D is possibly TRBD1 (6 bases). Germline CDR1 and CDR2: SGDLS and YYNGEE. Trimming left V 2 bases short and J 6 bases short, with 16 bases between. This CDR3 comprises 15 residues. The chain's CDR3 is CASSVDRPASDTQYF. The CDR3 DNA follows: TGTGCCAGCAGCGTCGACAGGCCAGCTTCTGATACGCAGTATTTT.

V gene TRBV4-1 combines with J gene TRBJ2-7; 8 nucleotides match TRBD1. The germline gives CDR1 MGHRA, CDR2 YSYEKL. V shed 0 bases and J 3 bases; nucleotides not matched to a gene: 4. This CDR3 contains 15 residues. The CDR3 DNA sequence: TGCGCCAGCAGCCAAGACCAGACAGGGGTCTACGAGCAGTACTTC. Protein product: CASSQDQTGVYEQYF.

The rearrangement links TRBV4-1 to TRBJ2-7; 9 nucleotides agree with TRBD1. CDR3 size: 15 residues. Germline V gene lookup returns CDR1 MGHRA and CDR2 YSYEKL. V lost 2 bases to trimming and J lost 5 bases; unmatched junction nucleotides: 7. The CDR3 sequence is CASSQRGQGNDEQYF. For the CDR3, the DNA is TGCGCCAGCAGCCAAAGGGGACAGGGAAACGACGAGCAGTACTTC.

The chain links TRBV27 to TRBJ2-1; weak D call: TRBD1 (6 bases). Looked up from germline, CDR1 is MNHEY and CDR2 is SMNVEV (reference sequence). The V gene lost 6 bases and the J gene lost 8 bases, with 17 bases spanning the gap. CDR3 length equals 14 residues. The CDR3 loop is CASRWIQGAYEQFF. CDR3 DNA: TGTGCCAGCAGGTGGATACAGGGCGCGTATGAGCAGTTCTTC.

This clone came up a few times. The chain joins TRBV28 to TRBJ2-7; 11 bases line up with TRBD2. CDR1 is MDHEN, CDR2 SYDVKM, per germline. V lost 6 bases and J lost 4; bases outside the gene matches: 5. The CDR3 totals 14 residues. Here the CDR3 DNA reads TGTGCCAGCAGGATAGCGGGAGGGGATTACGAGCAGTACTTC. Its translation is CASRIAGGDYEQYF.

J is TRBJ2-1 and V is TRBV28; no definite D call. V was shortened by 2 bases and J by 4 bases, with 6 bases between the two germline ends. CDR3 length equals 13 residues. Germline CDR1 reads MDHEN; CDR2 reads SYDVKM. The CDR3 region has the DNA TGTGCCAGCAGTTTAACAGCTTACAATGAGCAGTTCTTC. This translates into CASSLTAYNEQFF.

A note on this clone: Other DNA sequences in this specimen translate into the identical CDR3. This chain uses TRBV5-6 with TRBJ2-7, with TRBD2 as a possible D gene (5 bases). Germline CDR1 reads SGHDT; CDR2 reads YYEEEE. V gave up 0 bases and J gave up 7 bases, with 17 bases separating them. The CDR3 extends over 15 amino acids. This CDR3 reads CASSLDPAGDSEQYF. In DNA, the CDR3 is TGTGCCAGCAGCTTGGACCCCGCCGGGGATTCTGAGCAGTACTTC.

The chain recombines TRBV7-9 with TRBJ1-6; weak D call: TRBD1 (5 bases). V was clipped by 7 bases and J by 7 bases, with 17 bases between them. This CDR3 comprises 15 residues. Germline loops: CDR1 SEHNR, CDR2 FQNEAQ (reference sequence). The CDR3 nucleotides read TGTGCCAGCACCACGGAAGCAGGGCAGAATTCACCCCTCCACTTT. Amino acid sequence: CASTTEAGQNSPLHF. The complete variable domain, with remaining parts taken from reference TRBV7-9 and TRBJ1-6, reads DTGVSQNPRHKITKRGQNVTFRCDPISEHNRLYWYRQTLGQGPEFLTYFQNEAQLEKSRLLSDRFSAERPKGSFSTLEIQRTEQGDSAMYLCASTTEAGQNSPLHFGNGTRLTVT.

This clone was counted once. The V gene is TRBV10-1, the J gene TRBJ2-7; TRBD2 matches at 11 bases. The CDR3 length is 14 residues. After removal of 5 bases from V and 6 bases from J, the junction contained 6 bases not matched to a gene. Germline V CDR1 and CDR2: WNHNN, SYGVQD (reference sequence). The CDR3 DNA reads as TGCGCCAGCAGTATAGCGGGAGGGCCAGGCGAGCAGTACTTC. Translation: CASSIAGGPGEQYF.

There are a few counts of this clone. This sequence joins TRBV7-8 and TRBJ2-1; 11 positions agree with TRBD2. CDR3 length equals 20 residues. Germline lookup yields CDR1 SGHVS and CDR2 FQNEAQ. Trimming cost V 6 bases and J 9 bases; bases outside gene matches: 25. CDR3 bases: TGTGCCAGCAGAGACTCGGTCTGGGAAGCTAGCGGGGGGTTCGGTGTTGAGCAGTTCTTC. As protein: CASRDSVWEASGGFGVEQFF.